This paragraph reports one TCR beta chain. The clone's antigen remains unknown. One base away there is no much larger clone; base qualities are not given. In total, over 600 healthy bone marrow donors made up the cohort. At the time of sampling, every cohort member was nominally healthy, though immune exposures that went unrecorded were likely present. The donor was CMV seronegative and belonged to the group of 352 seronegative cohort members. A peripheral blood sample was provided by each donor, and peripheral blood mononuclear cells were used for TCR beta sequencing. The Qiagen DNeasy Blood Extraction Kit was used to extract genomic DNA from the blood cell samples. CDR1 and CDR2 are read off the germline V gene (reference sequence) as MNHEY and SMNVEV. The V end gives up 6 bases and the J end 7 bases, leaving 10 bases in the junction not matched to a gene. The CDR3 covers 15 residues, taking in both the cysteine and the phenylalanine. Left in the record is the CDR3 DNA by itself, 45 bases read in frame from the first base.

The sample originates from a study of cytomegalovirus exposure and HLA in healthy donors (dated by TCRdb to about 2017). In the study overall: According to an earlier analysis of around 600 of the donors, roughly 180 million T cells yielded approximately 120 million unique TCR beta sequences and about 300 Gb of sequence data. Typing coverage varied by locus: about 629-630 donors for A, B, C, DRB1 and DQB1; approximately 500 for DQA1; about 570 for DPA1; some 470 for DPB1. To decide whether each TCR beta V gene segment behaved as functional or pseudogenic, an earlier analysis of some 600 of the donors relied on high-throughput TCR beta sequencing. The later analysis used no new phenotypic data to find candidate immune exposures, relying instead on TCR beta sequences and their occurrence across donors. Both class I and class II loci were covered by HLA typing, at four-digit resolution. All discovery cohort repertoires had been generated using a single sequencing platform. To study patterns of TCR occurrence, a later analysis re-analyzed previously published TCR beta repertoires from several hundred donors and added high-resolution HLA genotyping. Four to six DR-DQ haplotypes were handled as single units for association and clustering, since linkage in the cohort was strong. Of the 350 to 400 genotyped donors, about 80% fell in the genetic ancestry cluster associated with self-reported Caucasian donors. Roughly 300 gigabases of sequencing data and tens of millions of unique TCR sequences were included in an early release covering several hundred HLA-typed donors. The study used immunosequencing to profile the T cell repertoires of approximately 690 subjects and linked those repertoires to cytomegalovirus serostatus. High-throughput TCR immunosequencing, statistical association of individual TCRs with disease status, and machine learning were combined to predict cytomegalovirus infection status. Among 398 genotyped donors of the cohort, an average of about 240,000 unique TCR beta nucleotide sequences were sequenced per donor, around 20% of them non-productive. A separate validation cohort of over 95 different subjects was used in addition to the approximately 700-subject first cohort. Donor age, sex, ethnicity and CMV serostatus were compiled alongside the repertoire data. The study was designed to test whether signatures of past pathogen exposure could be identified by cataloging public T cell receptors. Genome-wide SNP genotypes for about three fifths of the roughly 670 donors were used in a later genetic analysis, which treated that subset as a discovery cohort.

The full study reports these points: According to a later analysis, TCR association rates differed among HLA loci, with DRB1 alleles showing the most associated TCRs and HLA-C alleles showing the fewest. A group of highly shared sequence variants was considered likely to be a technical artifact of the sequencing pipeline. Roughly uniform sequencing depth across donors was assumed in presence/absence analyses, although this assumption may not hold. A few of the identified cytomegalovirus-associated TCR beta chains were confirmed in vitro to be specific for cytomegalovirus antigens. In both the original and validation cohorts, the classifier was reported to diagnose cytomegalovirus status with high specificity and sensitivity. A later genetic analysis associated a missense DCLRE1C variant with V-gene and J-gene trimming of TCR beta chains, and an independent cohort replicated the association. Only TCR beta chains were sequenced in this cohort, and the absence of alpha or paired-chain data limited detectable features. Because HLA typing was missing for some donors at each locus, association tests included only the typed subset. Most CMV-associated TCR beta chains appeared to be HLA-restricted in a later analysis, and the HLA associations seemed to be driven largely by CMV exposure. While some public TCRs were present in many individuals, most TCR sequences turned up only very rarely across donors. A later analysis associated about 16,000 TCR beta sequences with specific HLA alleles at a false discovery rate of 0.05. CMV serostatus was the only immune exposure information available for the cohort. The earlier analysis of approximately 560 of the donors excluded some 15 rarely observed V segments, including chromosome 9 orphons, because counts were too low. Some IMGT-functional V segments, including TRBV6-2 and TRBV6-3, could not be distinguished by the 87-base-pair reads and were therefore excluded. In an earlier analysis of about 600 of the donors, most TCR beta V segments appeared in productive rearrangements about 90% or about 30% of the time, broadly matching IMGT annotations. Strong co-occurrence of HLA alleles, especially DR and DQ, made assigning TCR associations to individual alleles difficult. A further reported finding was that TCR beta sequences accurately predicted the HLA-A and HLA-B alleles for most subjects in the first cohort. In a later genetic analysis, fewer N-insertions in productive TCRs were reported among donors in an Asian-associated ancestry cluster than the approximately 670-donor mean. According to the authors, the approach could potentially be generalized to other disease states and immunological phenotypes. Correlated functional status among segregating V segments might be attributable to linkage disequilibrium, but an unknown experimental factor could not be ruled out. Compared with equally common non-associated chains, HLA-associated TCR beta chains in a later analysis were more clonally expanded and had lower generation probabilities. A total of around 150 TCR beta chains were listed by the study as associated with cytomegalovirus. According to a later analysis, parvovirus B19, influenza, CMV and Epstein-Barr virus appeared linked to several top co-occurrence clusters.

The library came from the immunoSEQ multiplex PCR assay. The multiplex PCR relied on a mix of 60 forward primers for TCR Vbeta segments and 13 reverse primers for TCR Jbeta segments. A multiplex PCR assay on genomic DNA amplified the CDR3 region of rearranged TCR beta genes. The amplified TCR beta libraries were sequenced on the Illumina HiSeq System as 87-base-pair reads. Processing in the source paper ran as follows. In a later analysis, some 80 million unique TCR beta chains were counted across the 650 to 750 repertoires, and around 10 million of these chains were shared by at least two donors. Raw reads were error-corrected and collapsed into unique sequences with a nearest-neighbor algorithm that merged closely related sequences to remove PCR and sequencing errors. Alignment of CDR3 sequences to IMGT reference sequences was used to assign V, D and J gene segments. For a sequence to be retained, at least a six-nucleotide match to both a V gene segment and a J gene segment was required. A rearrangement counted as productive if the CDR3 had no stop codons and remained in frame with V and J, and every other rearrangement counted as non-productive. CDR3 was defined according to IMGT convention as the region running from the second conserved V-encoded cysteine to the conserved J-encoded phenylalanine. The earlier analysis of 587 of the donors excluded sequences that lacked an unambiguous match to a single V gene segment. In an earlier analysis of about 590 of the donors, a V segment was called functional when productive rearrangements were above 56.7%, and segregating when the standard deviation between donors exceeded 5%. To diagnose cytomegalovirus status from the catalog of TCR beta chain sequences, a statistical classification framework was built. In a later analysis, TCR nucleotide sequences were compared against IMGT/GENE-DB human TR gene sequences so that V and J genes could be assigned. The TCRdist pipeline was used in a later analysis to assign CDR3 sequences and most-parsimonious VDJ recombination scenarios. In a later analysis, each TCR beta chain was defined by its CDR3 amino acid sequence together with its V-gene family, and reads lacking a unique V-gene family were excluded. As a way to deal with suspected cross-contamination and a sequencing artifact, a later analysis dropped 450 to 700 nucleotide sequences that were highly shared and had low generation probability. In a later analysis, a clonal expansion index for each public chain was calculated from normalized within-repertoire ranks of inferred template counts. Generation probabilities in a later analysis came from a VDJ recombination model fitted to out-of-frame rearrangements, and those results were checked against IGoR. A later analysis scored TCR-TCR, TCR-HLA and TCR-CMV co-occurrence with hypergeometric tests, applying a repertoire-size bias correction to TCR pairs. A later analysis estimated false discovery rates by permuting HLA or CMV assignments 20 times. In a later analysis, co-occurring TCRs were grouped using DBSCAN, and TCRdist sequence similarity was added for clustering within HLA-allele-positive subsets. Repertoires with fewer than 30,000 or more than 120,000 public chains were left out of co-occurrence clustering, as were four to six repertoires with anomalous nucleotide sharing. What TCRdb holds here is the immuneACCESS table cut down to in-frame rearrangements. Part of the clones is not present; checked against another copy, under half of the missing clones reflect an unresolved V gene, and the others are unexplained. Clone size and the V and J calls come from that table; the DNA yielded D and trimming. This sample lists 140,000 to 150,000 clones; 80% were detected once. The ten largest clones represent under 6% of the sample.

The chain couples TRBV27 to TRBJ2-2, with 8 bases aligning to TRBD1. This receptor was identified in a man in his forties or fifties in good health and CMV-seronegative. The sample was PBMCs. The DNA is as follows: TGTGCCAGCAGACCAAAGAGGACAGGGCACGGGGAGCTGTTTTTT. It specifies CASRPKRTGHGELFF.